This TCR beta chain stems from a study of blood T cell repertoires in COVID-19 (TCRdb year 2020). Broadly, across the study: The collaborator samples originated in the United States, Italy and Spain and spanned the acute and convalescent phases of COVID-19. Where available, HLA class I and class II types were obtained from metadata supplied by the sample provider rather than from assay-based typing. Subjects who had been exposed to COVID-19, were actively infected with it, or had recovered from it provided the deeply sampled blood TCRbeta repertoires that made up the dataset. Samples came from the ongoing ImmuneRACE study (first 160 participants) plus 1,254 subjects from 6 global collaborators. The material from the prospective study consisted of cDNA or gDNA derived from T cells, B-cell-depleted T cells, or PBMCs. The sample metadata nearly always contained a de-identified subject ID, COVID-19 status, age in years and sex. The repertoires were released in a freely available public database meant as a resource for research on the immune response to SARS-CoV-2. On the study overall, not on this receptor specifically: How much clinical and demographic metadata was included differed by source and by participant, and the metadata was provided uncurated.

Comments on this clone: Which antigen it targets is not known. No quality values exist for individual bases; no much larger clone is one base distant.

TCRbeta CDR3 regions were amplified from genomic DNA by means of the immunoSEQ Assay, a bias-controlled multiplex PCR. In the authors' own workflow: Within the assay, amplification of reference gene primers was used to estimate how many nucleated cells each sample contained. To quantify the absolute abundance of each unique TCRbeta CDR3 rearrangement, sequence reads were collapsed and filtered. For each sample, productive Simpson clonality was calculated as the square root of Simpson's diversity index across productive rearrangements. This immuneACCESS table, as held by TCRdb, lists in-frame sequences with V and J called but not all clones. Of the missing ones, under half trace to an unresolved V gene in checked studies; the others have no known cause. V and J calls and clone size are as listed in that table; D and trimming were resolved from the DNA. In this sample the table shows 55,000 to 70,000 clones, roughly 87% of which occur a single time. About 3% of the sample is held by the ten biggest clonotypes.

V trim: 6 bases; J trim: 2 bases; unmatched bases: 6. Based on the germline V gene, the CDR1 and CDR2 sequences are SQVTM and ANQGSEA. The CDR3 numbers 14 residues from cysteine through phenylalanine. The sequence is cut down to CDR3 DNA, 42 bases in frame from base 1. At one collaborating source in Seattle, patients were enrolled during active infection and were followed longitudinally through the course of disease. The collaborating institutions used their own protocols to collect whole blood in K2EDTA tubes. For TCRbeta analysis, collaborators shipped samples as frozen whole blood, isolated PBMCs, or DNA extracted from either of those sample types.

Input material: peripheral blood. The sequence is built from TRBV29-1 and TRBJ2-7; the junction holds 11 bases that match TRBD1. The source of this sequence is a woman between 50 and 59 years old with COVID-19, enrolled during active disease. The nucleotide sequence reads TGCAGCGTGGAACCGGGACAGGGGGCCTACGAGCAGTACTTC. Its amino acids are CSVEPGQGAYEQYF.